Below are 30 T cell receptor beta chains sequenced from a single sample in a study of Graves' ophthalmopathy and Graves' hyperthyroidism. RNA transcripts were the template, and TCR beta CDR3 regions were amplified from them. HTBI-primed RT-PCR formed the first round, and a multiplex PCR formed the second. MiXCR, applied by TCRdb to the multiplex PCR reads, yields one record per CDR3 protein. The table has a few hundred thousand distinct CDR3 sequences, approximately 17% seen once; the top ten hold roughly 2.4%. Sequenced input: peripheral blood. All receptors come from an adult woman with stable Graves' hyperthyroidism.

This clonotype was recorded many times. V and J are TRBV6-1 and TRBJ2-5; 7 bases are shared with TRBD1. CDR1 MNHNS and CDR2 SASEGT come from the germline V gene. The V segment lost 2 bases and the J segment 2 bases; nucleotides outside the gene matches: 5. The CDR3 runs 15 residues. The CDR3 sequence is CASSESPGQQETQYF. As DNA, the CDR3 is TGTGCCAGCAGTGAATCTCCGGGACAGCAAGAGACCCAGTACTTC.

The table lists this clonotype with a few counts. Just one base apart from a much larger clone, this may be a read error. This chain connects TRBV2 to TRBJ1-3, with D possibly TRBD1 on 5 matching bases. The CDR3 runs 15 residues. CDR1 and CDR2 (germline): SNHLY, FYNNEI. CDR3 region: CAGSEAWGTGNTIYF. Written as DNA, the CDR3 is TGTGCCGGCAGTGAAGCTTGGGGGACTGGAAACACCATATATTTT.

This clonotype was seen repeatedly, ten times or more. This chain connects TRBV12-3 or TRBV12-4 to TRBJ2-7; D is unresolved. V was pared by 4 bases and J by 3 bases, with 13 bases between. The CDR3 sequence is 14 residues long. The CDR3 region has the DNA TGTGCCAGCAGTTCGGCCCCGGCGTACTACGAGCAGTACTTC. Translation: CASSSAPAYYEQYF.

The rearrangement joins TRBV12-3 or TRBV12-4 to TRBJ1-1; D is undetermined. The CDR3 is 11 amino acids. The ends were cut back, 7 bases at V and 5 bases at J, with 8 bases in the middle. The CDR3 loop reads CASTVGTEAFF. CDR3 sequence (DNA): TGTGCCAGCACGGTAGGGACTGAAGCTTTCTTT.

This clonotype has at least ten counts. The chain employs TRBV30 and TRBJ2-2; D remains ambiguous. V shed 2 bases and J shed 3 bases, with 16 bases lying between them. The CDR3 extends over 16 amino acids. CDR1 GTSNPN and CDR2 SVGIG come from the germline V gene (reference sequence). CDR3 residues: CAWSTPESGDTGELFF. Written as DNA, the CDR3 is TGTGCCTGGAGTACCCCCGAGAGTGGGGACACCGGGGAGCTGTTTTTT.

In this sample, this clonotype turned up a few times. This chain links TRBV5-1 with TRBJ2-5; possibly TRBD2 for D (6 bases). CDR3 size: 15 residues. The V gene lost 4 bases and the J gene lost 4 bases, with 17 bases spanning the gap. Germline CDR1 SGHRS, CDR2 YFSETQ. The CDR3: CASSPDGGIGETQYF. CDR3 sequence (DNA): TGCGCCAGCAGCCCGGACGGGGGAATAGGAGAGACCCAGTACTTC.

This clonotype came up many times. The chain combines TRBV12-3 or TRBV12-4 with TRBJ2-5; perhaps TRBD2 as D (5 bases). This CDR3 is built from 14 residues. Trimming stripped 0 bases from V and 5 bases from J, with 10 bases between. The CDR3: CASSLAGVRETQYF. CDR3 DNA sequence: TGTGCCAGCAGTTTAGCGGGAGTGAGGGAGACCCAGTACTTC.

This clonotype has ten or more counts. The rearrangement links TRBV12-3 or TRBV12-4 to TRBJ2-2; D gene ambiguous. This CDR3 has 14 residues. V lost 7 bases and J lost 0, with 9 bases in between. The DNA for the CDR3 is TGTGCCAGCATAAGGGTCGCGAACACCGGGGAGCTGTTTTTT. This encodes CASIRVANTGELFF.

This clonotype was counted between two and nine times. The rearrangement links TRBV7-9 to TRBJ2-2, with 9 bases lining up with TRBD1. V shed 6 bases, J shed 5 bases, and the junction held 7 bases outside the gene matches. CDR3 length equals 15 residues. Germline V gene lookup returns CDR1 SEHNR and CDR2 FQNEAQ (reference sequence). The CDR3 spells CASRKGQGFTGELFF. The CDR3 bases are TGTGCCAGCAGGAAGGGACAGGGATTTACCGGGGAGCTGTTTTTT.

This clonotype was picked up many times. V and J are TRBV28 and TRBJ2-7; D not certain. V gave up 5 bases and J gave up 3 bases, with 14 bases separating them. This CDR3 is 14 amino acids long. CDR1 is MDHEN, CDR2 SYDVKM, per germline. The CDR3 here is CASSPPREFYEQYF. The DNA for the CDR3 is TGTGCCAGCAGTCCCCCCCGCGAGTTCTACGAGCAGTACTTC.

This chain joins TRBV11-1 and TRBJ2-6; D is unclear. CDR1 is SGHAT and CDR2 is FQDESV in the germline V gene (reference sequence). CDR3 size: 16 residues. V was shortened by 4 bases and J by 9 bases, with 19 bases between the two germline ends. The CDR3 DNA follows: TGTGCCAGCAGCTCACTCTCGGTCCCTCCAATCAACGTCCTGACTTTC. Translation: CASSSLSVPPINVLTF.

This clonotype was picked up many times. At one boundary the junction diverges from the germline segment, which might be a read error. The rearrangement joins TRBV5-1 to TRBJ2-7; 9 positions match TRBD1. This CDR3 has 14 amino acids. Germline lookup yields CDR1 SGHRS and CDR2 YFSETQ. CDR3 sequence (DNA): TGTGCCAGCAGCTTAGACAGGGGGTCGTACGAGCAGTACTTC. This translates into CASSLDRGSYEQYF.

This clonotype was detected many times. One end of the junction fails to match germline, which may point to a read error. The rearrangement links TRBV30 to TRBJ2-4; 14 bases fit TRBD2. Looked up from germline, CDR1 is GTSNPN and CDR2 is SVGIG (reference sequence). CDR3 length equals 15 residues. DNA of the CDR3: TGTGCCTGGAGTGTACTGACTAGCGGGAGGGACATTAAGTACTTC. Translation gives CAWSVLTSGRDIKYF.

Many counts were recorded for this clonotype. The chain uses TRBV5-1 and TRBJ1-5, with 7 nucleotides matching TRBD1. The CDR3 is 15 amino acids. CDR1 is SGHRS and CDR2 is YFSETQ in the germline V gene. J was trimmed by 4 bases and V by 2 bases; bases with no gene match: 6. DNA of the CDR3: TGCGCCAGCAGCTTAGCGGGACAGAAGAATCAGCCCCAGCATTTT. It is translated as CASSLAGQKNQPQHF.

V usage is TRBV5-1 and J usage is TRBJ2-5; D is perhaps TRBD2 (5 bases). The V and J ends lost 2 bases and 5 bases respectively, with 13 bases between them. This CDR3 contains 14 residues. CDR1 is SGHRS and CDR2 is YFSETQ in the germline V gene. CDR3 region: CASSFGGGEETQYF. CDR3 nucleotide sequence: TGCGCCAGCAGCTTCGGTGGAGGCGAGGAGACCCAGTACTTC. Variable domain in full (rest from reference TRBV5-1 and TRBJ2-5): KAGVTQTPRYLIKTRGQQVTLSCSPISGHRSVSWYQQTPGQGLQFLFEYFSETQRNKGNFPGRFSGRQFSNSRSEMNVSTLELGDSALYLCASSFGGGEETQYFGPGTRLLVL.

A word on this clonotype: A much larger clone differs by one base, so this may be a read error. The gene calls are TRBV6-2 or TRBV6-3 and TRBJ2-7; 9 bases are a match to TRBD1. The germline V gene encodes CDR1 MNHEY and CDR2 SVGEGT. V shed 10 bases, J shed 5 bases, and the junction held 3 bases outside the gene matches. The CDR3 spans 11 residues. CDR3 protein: CATRTGDEQYF. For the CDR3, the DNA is TGTGCCACCCGGACAGGGGACGAGCAGTACTTC.

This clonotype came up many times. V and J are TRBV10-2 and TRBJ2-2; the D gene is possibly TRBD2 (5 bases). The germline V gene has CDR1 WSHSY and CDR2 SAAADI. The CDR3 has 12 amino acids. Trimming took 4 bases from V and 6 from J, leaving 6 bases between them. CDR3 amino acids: CASSVGAGELFF. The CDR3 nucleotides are TGCGCCAGCAGTGTCGGGGCCGGGGAGCTGTTTTTT.

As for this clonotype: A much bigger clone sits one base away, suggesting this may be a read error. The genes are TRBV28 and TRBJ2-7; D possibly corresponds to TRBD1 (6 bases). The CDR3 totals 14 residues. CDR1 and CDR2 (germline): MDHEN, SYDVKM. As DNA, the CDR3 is TGTGCCAGCAGTTTTATACAGGGCTCCTACGAGCCGTACTTC. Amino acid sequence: CASSFIQGSYEPYF. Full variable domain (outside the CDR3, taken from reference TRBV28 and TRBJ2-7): DVKVTQSSRYLVKRTGEKVFLECVQDMDHENMFWYRQDPGLGLRLIYFSYDVKMKEKGDIPEGYSVSREKKERFSLILESASTNQTSMYLCASSFIQGSYEPYFGPGTRLTVT.

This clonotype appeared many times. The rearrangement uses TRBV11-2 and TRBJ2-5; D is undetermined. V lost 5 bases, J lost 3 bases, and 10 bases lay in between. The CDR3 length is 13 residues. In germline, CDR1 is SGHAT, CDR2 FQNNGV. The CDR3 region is CASSLRIEETQYF. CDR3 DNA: TGTGCCAGCAGCCTGAGGATTGAAGAGACCCAGTACTTC.

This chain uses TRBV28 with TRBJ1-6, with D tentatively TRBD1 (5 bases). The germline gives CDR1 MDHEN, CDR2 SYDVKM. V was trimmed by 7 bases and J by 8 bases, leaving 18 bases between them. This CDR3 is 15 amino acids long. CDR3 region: CASTQPGTLDSPLHF. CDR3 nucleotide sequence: TGTGCCAGCACTCAACCCGGGACGCTAGATTCACCCCTCCACTTT.

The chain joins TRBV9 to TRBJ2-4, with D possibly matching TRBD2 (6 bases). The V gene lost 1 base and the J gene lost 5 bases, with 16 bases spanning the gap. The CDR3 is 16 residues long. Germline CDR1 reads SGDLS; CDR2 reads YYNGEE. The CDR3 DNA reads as TGTGCCAGCAGCGTATCACCGACCCGCGGGGAAAACATTCAGTACTTC. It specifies CASSVSPTRGENIQYF.

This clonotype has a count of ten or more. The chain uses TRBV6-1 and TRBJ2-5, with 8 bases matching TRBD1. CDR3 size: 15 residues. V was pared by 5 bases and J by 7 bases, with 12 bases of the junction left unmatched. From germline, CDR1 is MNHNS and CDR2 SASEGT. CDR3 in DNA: TGTGCCAGCAGTCCAAGGACAGGGTTGATAGGGACCCAGTACTTC. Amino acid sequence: CASSPRTGLIGTQYF.

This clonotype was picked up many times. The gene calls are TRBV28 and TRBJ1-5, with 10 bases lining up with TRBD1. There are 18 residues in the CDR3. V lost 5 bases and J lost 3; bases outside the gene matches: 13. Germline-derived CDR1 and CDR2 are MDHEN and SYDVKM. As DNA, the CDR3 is TGTGCCAGCAGTCTCCACCCCGGGACAGGGGAGTACAATCAGCCCCAGCATTTT. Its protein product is CASSLHPGTGEYNQPQHF.

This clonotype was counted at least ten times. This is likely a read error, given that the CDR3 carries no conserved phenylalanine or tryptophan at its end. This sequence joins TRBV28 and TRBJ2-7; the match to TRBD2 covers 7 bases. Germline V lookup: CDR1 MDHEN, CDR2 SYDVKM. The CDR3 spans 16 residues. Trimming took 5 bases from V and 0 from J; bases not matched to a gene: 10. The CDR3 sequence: CASSPQLARSSYEQYS. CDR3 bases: TGTGCCAGCAGTCCACAACTAGCGAGGAGCTCCTACGAGCAGTACTCC.

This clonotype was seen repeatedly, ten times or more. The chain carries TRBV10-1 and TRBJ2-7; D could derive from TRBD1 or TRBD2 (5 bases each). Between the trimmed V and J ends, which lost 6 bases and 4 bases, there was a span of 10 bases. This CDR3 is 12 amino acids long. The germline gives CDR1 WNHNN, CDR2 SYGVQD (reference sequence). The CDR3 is CASRGDGYEQYF. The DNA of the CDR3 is TGCGCCAGCAGGGGGGACGGATACGAGCAGTACTTC.

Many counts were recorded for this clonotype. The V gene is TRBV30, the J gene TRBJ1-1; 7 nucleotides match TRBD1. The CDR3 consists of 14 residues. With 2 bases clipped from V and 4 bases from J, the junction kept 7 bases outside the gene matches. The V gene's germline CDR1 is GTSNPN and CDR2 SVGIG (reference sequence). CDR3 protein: CAWSHGDRVTEAFF. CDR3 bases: TGTGCCTGGAGTCATGGAGACAGGGTCACTGAAGCTTTCTTT.

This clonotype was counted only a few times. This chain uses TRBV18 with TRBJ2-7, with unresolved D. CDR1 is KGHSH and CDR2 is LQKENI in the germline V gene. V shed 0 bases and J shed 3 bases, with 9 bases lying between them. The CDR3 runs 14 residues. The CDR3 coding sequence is TGTGCCAGCTCACCACCGTCCTATGGCTACGAGCAGTACTTC. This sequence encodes CASSPPSYGYEQYF.

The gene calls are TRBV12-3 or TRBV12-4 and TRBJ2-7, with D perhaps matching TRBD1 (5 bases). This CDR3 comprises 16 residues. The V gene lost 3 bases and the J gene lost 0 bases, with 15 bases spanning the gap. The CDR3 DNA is TGTGCCAGCAGTTTTGGTACAGGATTACCCTCCTACGAGCAGTACTTC. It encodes CASSFGTGLPSYEQYF.

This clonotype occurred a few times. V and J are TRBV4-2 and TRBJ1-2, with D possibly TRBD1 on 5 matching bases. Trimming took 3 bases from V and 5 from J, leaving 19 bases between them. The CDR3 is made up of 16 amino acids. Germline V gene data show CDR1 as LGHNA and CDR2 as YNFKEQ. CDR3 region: CASSQGDSSQLYGYTF. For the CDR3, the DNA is TGTGCCAGCAGCCAGGGAGACAGCTCCCAGCTGTATGGCTACACCTTC.

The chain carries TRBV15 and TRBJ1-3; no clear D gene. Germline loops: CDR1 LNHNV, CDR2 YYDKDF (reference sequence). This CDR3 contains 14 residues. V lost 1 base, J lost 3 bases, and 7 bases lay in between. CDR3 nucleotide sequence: TGTGCCACCAGCAGAGGAGGGAGTGGAAACACCATATATTTT. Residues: CATSRGGSGNTIYF.